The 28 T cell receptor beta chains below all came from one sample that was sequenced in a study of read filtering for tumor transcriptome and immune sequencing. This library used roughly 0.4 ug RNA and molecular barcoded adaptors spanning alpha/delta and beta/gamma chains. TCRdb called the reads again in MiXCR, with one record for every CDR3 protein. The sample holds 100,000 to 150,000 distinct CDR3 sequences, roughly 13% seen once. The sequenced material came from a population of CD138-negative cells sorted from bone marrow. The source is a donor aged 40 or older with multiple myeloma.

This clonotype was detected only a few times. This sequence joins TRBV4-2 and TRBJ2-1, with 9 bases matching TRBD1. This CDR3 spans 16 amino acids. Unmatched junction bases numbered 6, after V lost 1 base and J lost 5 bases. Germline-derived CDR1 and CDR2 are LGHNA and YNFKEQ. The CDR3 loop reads CASSQVGQGWNNEQFF. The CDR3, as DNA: TGTGCCAGCAGCCAAGTCGGACAGGGGTGGAACAATGAGCAGTTCTTC.

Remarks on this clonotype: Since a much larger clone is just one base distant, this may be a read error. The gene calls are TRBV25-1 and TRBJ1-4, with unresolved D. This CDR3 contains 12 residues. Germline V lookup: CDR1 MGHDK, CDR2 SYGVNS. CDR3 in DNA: TGTGCCAGCAGTGAATATTTTGAAAAACGGTTTTTT. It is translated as CASSEYFEKRFF.

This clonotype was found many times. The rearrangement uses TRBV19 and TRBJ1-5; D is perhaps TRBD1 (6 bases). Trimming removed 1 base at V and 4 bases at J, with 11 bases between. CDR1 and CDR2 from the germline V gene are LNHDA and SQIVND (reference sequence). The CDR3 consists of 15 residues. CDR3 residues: CASSIGTALNQPQHF. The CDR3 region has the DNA TGTGCCAGTAGTATAGGGACAGCCCTGAATCAGCCCCAGCATTTT. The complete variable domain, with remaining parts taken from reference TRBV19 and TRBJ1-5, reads DGGITQSPKYLFRKEGQNVTLSCEQNLNHDAMYWYRQDPGQGLRLIYYSQIVNDFQKGDIAEGYSVSREKKESFPLTVTSAQKNPTAFYLCASSIGTALNQPQHFGDGTRLSIL.

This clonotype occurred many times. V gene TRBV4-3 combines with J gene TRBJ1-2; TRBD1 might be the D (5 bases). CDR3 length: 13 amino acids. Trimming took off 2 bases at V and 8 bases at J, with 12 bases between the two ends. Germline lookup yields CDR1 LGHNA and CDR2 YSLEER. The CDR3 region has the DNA TGCGCCAGCAGCCAATTTCAGGGCAGGGGCTACACCTTC. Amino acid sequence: CASSQFQGRGYTF.

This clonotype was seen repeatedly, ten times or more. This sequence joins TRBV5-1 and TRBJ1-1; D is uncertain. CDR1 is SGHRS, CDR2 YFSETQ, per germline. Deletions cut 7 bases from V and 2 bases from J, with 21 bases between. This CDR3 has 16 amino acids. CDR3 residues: CASVSNSGQPNTEAFF. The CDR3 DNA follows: TGCGCCAGCGTGAGCAACTCTGGGCAGCCTAACACTGAAGCTTTCTTT. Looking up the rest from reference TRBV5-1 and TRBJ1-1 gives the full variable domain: KAGVTQTPRYLIKTRGQQVTLSCSPISGHRSVSWYQQTPGQGLQFLFEYFSETQRNKGNFPGRFSGRQFSNSRSEMNVSTLELGDSALYLCASVSNSGQPNTEAFFGQGTRLTVV.

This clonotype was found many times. CDR3 sequence (DNA): TGTGCCAGCAGCTTACATCAGGCCTACGAGCAGTACTTC. This sequence encodes CASSLHQAYEQYF. V gene TRBV11-2 combines with J gene TRBJ2-7; no firm D call. The CDR3 has 13 residues. V dropped 2 bases and J dropped 2 bases, with 7 bases sitting between them. CDR1 and CDR2 from the germline V gene are SGHAT and FQNNGV.

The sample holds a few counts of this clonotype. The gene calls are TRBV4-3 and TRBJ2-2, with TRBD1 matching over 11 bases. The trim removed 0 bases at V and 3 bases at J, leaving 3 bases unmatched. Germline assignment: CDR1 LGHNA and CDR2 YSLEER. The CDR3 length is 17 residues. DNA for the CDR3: TGCGCCAGCAGCCAAGATTGGGGACAGGGGGACACCGGGGAGCTGTTTTTT. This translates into CASSQDWGQGDTGELFF.

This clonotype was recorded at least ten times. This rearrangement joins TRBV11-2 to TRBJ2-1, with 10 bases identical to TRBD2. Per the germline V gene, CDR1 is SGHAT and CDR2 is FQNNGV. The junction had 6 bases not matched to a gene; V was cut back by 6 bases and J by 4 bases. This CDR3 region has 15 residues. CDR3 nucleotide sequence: TGTGCCAGCAGGCCCGGGACTAGCGTTTACAATGAGCAGTTCTTC. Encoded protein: CASRPGTSVYNEQFF. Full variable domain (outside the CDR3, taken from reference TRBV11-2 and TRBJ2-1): EAGVAQSPRYKIIEKRQSVAFWCNPISGHATLYWYQQILGQGPKLLIQFQNNGVVDDSQLPKDRFSAERLKGVDSTLKIQPAKLEDSAVYLCASRPGTSVYNEQFFGPGTRLTVL.

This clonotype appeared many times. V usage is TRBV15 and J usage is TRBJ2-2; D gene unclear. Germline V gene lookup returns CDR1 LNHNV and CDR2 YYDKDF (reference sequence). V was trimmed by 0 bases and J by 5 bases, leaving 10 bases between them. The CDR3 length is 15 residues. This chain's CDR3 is CATSRDWQATGELFF. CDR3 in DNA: TGTGCCACCAGCAGAGATTGGCAGGCAACCGGGGAGCTGTTTTTT.

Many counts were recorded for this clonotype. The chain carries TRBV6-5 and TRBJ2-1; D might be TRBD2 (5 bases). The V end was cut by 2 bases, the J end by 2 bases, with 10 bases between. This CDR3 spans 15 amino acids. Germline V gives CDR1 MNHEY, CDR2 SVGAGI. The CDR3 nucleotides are TGTGCCAGCAGTTACGCCCCCGGGACCTACAATGAGCAGTTCTTC. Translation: CASSYAPGTYNEQFF.

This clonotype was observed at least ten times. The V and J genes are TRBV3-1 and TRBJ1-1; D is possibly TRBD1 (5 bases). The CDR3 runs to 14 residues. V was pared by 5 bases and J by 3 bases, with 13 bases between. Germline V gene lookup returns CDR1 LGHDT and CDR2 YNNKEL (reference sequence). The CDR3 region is CASSRGRSDTEAFF. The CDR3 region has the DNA TGTGCCAGCAGCAGGGGACGGTCAGACACTGAAGCTTTCTTT.

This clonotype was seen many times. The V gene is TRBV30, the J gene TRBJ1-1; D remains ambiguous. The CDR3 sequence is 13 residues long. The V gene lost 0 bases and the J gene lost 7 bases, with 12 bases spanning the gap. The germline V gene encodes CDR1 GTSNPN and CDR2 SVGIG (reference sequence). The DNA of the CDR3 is TGTGCCTGGAGTGTAGAACTTTGGGGTGAAGCTTTCTTT. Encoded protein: CAWSVELWGEAFF.

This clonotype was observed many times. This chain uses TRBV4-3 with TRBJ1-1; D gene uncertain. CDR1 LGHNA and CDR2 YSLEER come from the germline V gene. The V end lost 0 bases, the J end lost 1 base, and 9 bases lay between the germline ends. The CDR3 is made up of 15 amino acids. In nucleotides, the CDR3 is TGCGCCAGCAGCCAAGATCCGACCGGGAACACTGAAGCTTTCTTT. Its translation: CASSQDPTGNTEAFF.

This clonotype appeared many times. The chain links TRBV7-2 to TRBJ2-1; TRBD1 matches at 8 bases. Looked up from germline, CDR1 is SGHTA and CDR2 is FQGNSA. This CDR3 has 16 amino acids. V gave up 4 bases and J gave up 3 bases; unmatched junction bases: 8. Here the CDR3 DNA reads TGTGCCAGCAGCTCCCCCGACAGGGGAAACTACAATGAGCAGTTCTTC. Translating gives CASSSPDRGNYNEQFF.

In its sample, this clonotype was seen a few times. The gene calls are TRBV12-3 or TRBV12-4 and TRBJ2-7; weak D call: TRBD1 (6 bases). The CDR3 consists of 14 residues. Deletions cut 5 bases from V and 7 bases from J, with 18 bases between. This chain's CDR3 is CASSPGTPTREQYF. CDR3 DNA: TGTGCCAGCAGTCCCGGGACACCAACGAGGGAGCAGTACTTC.

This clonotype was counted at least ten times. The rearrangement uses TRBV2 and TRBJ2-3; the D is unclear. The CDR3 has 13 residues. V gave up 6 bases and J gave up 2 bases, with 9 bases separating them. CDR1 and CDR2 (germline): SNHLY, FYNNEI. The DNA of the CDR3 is TGTGCCAGCAGCGGGTCGCTCACAGATACGCAGTATTTT. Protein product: CASSGSLTDTQYF.

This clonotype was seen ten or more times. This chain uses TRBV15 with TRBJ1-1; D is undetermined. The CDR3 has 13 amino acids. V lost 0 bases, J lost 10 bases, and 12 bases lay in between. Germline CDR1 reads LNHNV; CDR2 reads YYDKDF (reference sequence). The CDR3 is CATSRDLALGAFF. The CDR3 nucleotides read TGTGCCACCAGCAGAGATTTGGCTCTTGGAGCTTTCTTT.

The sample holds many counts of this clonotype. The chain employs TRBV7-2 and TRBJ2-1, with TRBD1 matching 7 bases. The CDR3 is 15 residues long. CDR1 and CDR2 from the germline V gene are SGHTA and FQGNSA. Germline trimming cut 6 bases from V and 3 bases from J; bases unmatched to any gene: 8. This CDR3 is CASSSGQTFYNEQFF. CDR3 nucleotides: TGTGCCAGCAGTTCGGGACAGACTTTCTACAATGAGCAGTTCTTC. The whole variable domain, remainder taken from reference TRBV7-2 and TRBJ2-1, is GAGVSQSPSNKVTEKGKDVELRCDPISGHTALYWYRQSLGQGLEFLIYFQGNSAPDKSGLPSDRFSAERTGGSVSTLTIQRTQQEDSAVYLCASSSGQTFYNEQFFGPGTRLTVL.

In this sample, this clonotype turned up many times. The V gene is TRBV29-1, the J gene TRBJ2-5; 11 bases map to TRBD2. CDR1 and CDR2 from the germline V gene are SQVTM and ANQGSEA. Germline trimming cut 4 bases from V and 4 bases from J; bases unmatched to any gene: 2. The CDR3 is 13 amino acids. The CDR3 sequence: CSVVGTSGETQYF. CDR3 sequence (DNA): TGCAGCGTTGTGGGGACTAGCGGAGAGACCCAGTACTTC.

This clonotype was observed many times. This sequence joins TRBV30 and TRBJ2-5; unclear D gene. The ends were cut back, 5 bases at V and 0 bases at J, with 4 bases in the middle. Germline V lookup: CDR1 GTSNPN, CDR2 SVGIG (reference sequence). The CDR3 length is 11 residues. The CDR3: CAWDNQETQYF. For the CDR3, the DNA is TGTGCCTGGGACAACCAAGAGACCCAGTACTTC.

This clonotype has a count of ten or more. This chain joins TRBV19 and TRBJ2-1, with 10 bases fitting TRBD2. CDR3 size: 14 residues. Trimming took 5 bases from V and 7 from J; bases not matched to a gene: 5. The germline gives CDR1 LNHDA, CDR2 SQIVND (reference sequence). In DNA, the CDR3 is TGTGCCAGTAGTCGTAGCGGGAGGTTAAATGAGCAGTTCTTC. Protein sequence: CASSRSGRLNEQFF.

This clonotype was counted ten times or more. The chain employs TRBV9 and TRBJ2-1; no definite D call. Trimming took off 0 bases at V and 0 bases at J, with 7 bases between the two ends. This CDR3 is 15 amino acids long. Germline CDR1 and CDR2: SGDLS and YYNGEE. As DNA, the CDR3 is TGTGCCAGCAGCGTAGGTGTGAGCTCCTACAATGAGCAGTTCTTC. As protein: CASSVGVSSYNEQFF.

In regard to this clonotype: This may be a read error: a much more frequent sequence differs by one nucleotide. Here the CDR3 reads CSVLTFATNERLFF. CDR3 in DNA: TGCAGCGTACTGACCTTTGCAACTAATGAAAGACTGTTTTTT. The chain uses TRBV29-1 and TRBJ1-4, with D uncertain. CDR1 and CDR2 (germline): SQVTM, ANQGSEA. The CDR3 contains 14 residues.

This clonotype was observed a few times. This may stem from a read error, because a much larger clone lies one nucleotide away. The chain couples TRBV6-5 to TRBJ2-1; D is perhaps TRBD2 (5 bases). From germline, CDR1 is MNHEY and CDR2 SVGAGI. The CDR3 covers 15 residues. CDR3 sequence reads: CASSYGDTSFNGQFF. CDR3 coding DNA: TGTGCCAGCAGTTACGGGGATACTAGTTTTAATGGGCAGTTCTTC.

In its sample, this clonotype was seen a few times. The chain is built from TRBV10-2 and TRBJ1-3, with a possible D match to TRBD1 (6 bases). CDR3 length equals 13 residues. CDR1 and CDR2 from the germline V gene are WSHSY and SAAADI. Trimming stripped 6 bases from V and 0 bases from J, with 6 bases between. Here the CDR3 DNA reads TGCGCCAGCAGGGACAGCTCTGGAAACACCATATATTTT. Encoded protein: CASRDSSGNTIYF.

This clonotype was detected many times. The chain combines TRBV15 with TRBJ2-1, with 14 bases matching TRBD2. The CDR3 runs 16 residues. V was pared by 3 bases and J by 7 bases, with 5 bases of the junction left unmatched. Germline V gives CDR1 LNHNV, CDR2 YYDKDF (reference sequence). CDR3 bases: TGTGCCACCAGCAGGGATAGGACTAGCGGGAGGAATGAGCAGTTCTTC. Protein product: CATSRDRTSGRNEQFF.

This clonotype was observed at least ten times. The CDR3 region has the DNA TGCAGCGTTGAGCGGAGGGATCGTTACTACGAGCAGTACTTC. Residues: CSVERRDRYYEQYF. V gene TRBV29-1 combines with J gene TRBJ2-7; weak D call: TRBD2 (6 bases). The CDR3 totals 14 residues. Per germline, CDR1 SQVTM and CDR2 ANQGSEA. V was clipped by 3 bases and J by 3 bases, with 15 bases between them.

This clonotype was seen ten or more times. The CDR3 nucleotides are TGTGCCAGCAGCGCCAACGGGAGGACGCAGTACTTC. It encodes CASSANGRTQYF. The rearrangement uses TRBV7-9 and TRBJ2-7, with TRBD2 matching 7 bases. Germline CDR1 SEHNR, CDR2 FQNEAQ (reference sequence). The V gene end was trimmed by 5 bases and the J gene end by 9 bases; junction bases not matched to a gene: 7. This CDR3 is built from 12 residues.